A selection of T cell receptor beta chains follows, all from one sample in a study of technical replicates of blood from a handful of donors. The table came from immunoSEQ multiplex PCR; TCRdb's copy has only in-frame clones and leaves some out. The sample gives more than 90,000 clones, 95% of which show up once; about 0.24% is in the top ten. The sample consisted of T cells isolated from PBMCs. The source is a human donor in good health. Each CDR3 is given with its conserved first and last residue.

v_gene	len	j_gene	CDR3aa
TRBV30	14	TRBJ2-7	CAWERREGGYEQYF
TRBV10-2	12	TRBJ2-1	CASVVGGSEQFF
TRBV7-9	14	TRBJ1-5	CASSLVAGNQPQHF
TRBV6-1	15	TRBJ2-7	CASSEAGTEFDEQYF
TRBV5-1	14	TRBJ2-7	CASSLTSGDYEQYF
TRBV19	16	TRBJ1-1	CASSIGRGHRDTEAFF
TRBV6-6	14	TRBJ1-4	CASSLQEGHEKLFF
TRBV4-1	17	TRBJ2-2	CASSLFFGQGYIGELFF
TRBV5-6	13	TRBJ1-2	CASSLVSTGGYTF
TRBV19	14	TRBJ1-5	CASSETGQRQPQHF
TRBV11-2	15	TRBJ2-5	CASSLPPSGQETQYF
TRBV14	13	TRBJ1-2	CASSQGGGYGYTF
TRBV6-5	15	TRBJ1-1	CASKFKTGGNTEAFF
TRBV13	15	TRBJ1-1	CASSLGRGGNTEAFF
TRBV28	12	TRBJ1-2	CASSLRNYGYTF
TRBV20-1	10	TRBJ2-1	CSAPGLREFF
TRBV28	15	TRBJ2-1	CASMRAGQLYNEQFF
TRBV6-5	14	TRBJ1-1	CASSGQGTNTEAFF
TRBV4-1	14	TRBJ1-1	CASSQDPGNTEAFF
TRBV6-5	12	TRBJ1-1	CASSYGPTEAFF
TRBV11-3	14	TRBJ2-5	CASSPGLARETQYF
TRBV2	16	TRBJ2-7	CASTPVMTGFGYEQYF
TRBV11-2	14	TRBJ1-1	CASSLGQVNTEAFF
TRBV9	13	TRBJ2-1	CASSVASGAEQFF
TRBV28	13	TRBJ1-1	CASRNRSPPGAFF
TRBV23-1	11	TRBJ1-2	CASSPRYGYTF
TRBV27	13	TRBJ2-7	CASSRTGSHEQYF
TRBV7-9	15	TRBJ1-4	CASSLGHLEDEKLFF
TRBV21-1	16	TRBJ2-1	CASRTGLAGERNEQFF
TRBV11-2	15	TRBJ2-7	CASSLGSGGPYEQYF